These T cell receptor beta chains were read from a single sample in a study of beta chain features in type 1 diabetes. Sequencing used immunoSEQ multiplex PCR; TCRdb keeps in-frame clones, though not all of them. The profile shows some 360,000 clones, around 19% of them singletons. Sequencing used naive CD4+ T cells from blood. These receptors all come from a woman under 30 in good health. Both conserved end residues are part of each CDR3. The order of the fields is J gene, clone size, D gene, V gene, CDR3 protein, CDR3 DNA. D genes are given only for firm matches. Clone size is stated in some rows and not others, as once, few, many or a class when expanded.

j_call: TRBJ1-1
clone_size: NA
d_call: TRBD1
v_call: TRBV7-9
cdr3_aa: CASSSPGQANTEAFF
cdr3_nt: TGTGCCAGCAGCTCCCCTGGACAGGCGAACACTGAAGCTTTCTTT

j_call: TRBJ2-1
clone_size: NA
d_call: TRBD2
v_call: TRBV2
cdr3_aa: CASRERELTEQFF
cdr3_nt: TGTGCCAGCAGGGAGCGGGAGTTAACTGAGCAGTTCTTC

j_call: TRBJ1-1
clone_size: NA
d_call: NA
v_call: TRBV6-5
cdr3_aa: CASSYPGNTEAFF
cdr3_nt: TGTGCCAGCAGTTATCCGGGTAACACTGAAGCTTTCTTT

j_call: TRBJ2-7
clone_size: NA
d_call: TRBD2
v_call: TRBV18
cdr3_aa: CASSSGTSDSEQYF
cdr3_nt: TGTGCCAGCTCATCCGGGACTAGCGACAGCGAGCAGTACTTC

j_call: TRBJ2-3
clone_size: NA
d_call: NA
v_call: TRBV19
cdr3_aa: CASSHTDTQYF
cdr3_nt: TGTGCCAGTAGCCACACAGATACGCAGTATTTT

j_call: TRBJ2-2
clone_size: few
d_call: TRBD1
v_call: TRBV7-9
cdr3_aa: CASSLRTGGNGELFF
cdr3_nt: TGTGCCAGCAGCCTGCGAACAGGGGGGAACGGGGAGCTGTTTTTT

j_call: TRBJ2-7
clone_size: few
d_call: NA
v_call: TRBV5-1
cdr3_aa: CASSFGQGSGEQYF
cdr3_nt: TGCGCCAGCAGCTTCGGGCAGGGATCGGGCGAGCAGTACTTC

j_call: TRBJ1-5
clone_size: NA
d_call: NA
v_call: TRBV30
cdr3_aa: CAWSKTDGQPQHF
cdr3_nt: TGTGCCTGGAGTAAGACTGACGGGCAGCCCCAGCATTTT

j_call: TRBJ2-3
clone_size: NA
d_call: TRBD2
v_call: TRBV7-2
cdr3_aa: CASRLAAYTDTQYF
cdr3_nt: TGTGCCAGCAGACTAGCGGCTTACACAGATACGCAGTATTTT

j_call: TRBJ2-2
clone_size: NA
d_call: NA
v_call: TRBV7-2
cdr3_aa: CASSARLGELFF
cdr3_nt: TGTGCCAGCAGCGCCCGACTCGGGGAGCTGTTTTTT

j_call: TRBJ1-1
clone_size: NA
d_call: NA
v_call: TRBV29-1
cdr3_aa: CSANGGKGTEAFF
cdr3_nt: TGCAGCGCCAACGGGGGGAAGGGGACTGAAGCTTTCTTT

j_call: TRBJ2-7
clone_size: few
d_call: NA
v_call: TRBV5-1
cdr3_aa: CASSLVAGVPEQYF
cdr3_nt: TGCGCCAGCAGCTTGGTGGCAGGGGTACCCGAGCAGTACTTC

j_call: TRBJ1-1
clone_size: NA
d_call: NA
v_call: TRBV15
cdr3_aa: CATSRDHRWNTEAFF
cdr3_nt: TGTGCCACCAGCAGAGATCACAGGTGGAACACTGAAGCTTTCTTT

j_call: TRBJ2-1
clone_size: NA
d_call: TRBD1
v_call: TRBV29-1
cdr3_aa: CSVDQGVRQNEQFF
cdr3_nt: TGCAGCGTTGACCAGGGGGTGAGGCAAAATGAGCAGTTCTTC

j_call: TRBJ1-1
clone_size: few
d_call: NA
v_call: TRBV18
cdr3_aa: CASSPGATEAFF
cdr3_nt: TGTGCCAGCTCACCGGGGGCCACTGAAGCTTTCTTT

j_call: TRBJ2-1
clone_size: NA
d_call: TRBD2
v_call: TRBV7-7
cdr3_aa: CASSPTSANEQFF
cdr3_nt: TGTGCTAGCAGCCCTACTAGCGCCAATGAGCAGTTCTTC

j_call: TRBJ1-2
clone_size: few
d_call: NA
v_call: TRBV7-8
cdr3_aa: CASSLRQGRGYGYTF
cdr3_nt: TGTGCCAGCAGCTTACGGCAGGGCAGGGGCTATGGCTACACCTTC

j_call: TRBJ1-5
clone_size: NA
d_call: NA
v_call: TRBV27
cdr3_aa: CASSPRVLQPQHF
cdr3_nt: TGTGCCAGCAGTCCCCGAGTTCTTCAGCCCCAGCATTTT

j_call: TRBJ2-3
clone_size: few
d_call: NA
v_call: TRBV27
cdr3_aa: CASSLRSYEISTDTQYF
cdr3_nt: TGTGCCAGCAGTTTACGGTCCTATGAGATTTCCACAGATACGCAGTATTTT

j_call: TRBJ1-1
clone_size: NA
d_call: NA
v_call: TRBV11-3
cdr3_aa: CASSFSGFNTEAFF
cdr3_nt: TGTGCCAGCAGCTTCTCGGGATTTAACACTGAAGCTTTCTTT

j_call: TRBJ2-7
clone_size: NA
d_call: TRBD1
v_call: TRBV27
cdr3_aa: CASSVRDRGYEQYF
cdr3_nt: TGTGCCAGCAGCGTCCGGGACAGGGGCTACGAGCAGTACTTC

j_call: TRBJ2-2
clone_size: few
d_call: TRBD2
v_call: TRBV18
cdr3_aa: CASSRRTSGTTGELFF
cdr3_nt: TGTGCCAGCTCACGGCGGACTAGCGGGACAACCGGGGAGCTGTTTTTT

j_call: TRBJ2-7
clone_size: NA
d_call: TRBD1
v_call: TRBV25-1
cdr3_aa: CASSPRHRGYEQYF
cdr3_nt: TGTGCCAGCAGTCCACGCCACAGGGGCTACGAGCAGTACTTC

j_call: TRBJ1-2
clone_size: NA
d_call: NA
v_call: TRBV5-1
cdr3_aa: CASSTQGTYGYTF
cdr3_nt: TGCGCCAGCAGCACGCAGGGGACCTATGGCTACACCTTC

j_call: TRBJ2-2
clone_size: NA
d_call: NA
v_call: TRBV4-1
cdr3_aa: CASSRGFGDTGELFF
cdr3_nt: TGCGCCAGCAGCCGAGGGTTTGGGGACACCGGGGAGCTGTTTTTT

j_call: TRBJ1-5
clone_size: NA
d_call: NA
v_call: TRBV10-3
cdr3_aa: CAISDSSGSPQHF
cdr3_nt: TGTGCCATCAGTGACAGCTCAGGTTCGCCCCAGCATTTT

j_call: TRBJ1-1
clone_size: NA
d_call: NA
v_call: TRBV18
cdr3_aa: CASSPPIWQGYTEAFF
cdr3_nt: TGTGCCAGCTCACCACCGATCTGGCAGGGCTACACTGAAGCTTTCTTT

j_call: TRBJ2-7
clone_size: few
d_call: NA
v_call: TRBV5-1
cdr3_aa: CASAGQNSYEQYF
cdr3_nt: TGCGCCAGCGCCGGACAGAACTCCTACGAGCAGTACTTC

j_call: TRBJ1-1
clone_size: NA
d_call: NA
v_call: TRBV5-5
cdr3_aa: CASSLTGYVAEAFF
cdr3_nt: TGTGCCAGCAGCTTGACAGGGTACGTCGCTGAAGCTTTCTTT

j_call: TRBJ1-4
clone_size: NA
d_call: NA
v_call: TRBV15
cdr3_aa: CATSSAGIFVEKLFF
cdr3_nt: TGTGCCACCAGCAGTGCAGGGATTTTCGTTGAAAAACTGTTTTTT

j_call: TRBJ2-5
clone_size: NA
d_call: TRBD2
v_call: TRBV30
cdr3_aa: CAFDVGIAGEETQYF
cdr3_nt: TGTGCCTTTGATGTCGGGATAGCGGGGGAAGAGACCCAGTACTTC

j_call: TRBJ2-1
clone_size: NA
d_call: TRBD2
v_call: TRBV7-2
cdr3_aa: CASTRAGGPSYNEQFF
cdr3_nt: TGTGCCAGCACCCGAGCGGGGGGGCCTTCTTACAATGAGCAGTTCTTC

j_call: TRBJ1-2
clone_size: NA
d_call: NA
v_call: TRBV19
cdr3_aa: CASSMLRQRRGYTF
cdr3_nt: TGTGCCAGTAGTATGCTAAGGCAGAGGAGGGGCTACACCTTC

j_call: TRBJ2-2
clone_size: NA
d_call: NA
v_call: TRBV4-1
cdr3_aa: CASRPLGGSNTGELFF
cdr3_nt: TGCGCCAGCAGACCTCTTGGCGGGTCGAACACCGGGGAGCTGTTTTTT

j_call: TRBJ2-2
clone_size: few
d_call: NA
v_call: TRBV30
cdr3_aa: CAWSVRNTGELFF
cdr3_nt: TGTGCCTGGAGTGTCAGGAACACCGGGGAGCTGTTTTTT

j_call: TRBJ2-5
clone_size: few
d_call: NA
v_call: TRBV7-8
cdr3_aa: CASSGTSTAETQYF
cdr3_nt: TGTGCCAGCAGCGGCACTAGTACGGCCGAGACCCAGTACTTC

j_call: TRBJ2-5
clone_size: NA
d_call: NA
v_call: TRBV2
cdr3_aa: CASTETGETQYF
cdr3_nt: TGTGCCAGCACGGAGACGGGAGAGACCCAGTACTTC

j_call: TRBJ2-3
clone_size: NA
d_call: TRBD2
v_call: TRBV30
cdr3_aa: CALLGGKYTDTQYF
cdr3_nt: TGTGCCCTACTGGGGGGGAAGTACACAGATACGCAGTATTTT

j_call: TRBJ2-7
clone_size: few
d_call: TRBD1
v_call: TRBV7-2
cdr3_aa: CASGTGWKYEQYF
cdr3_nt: TGTGCCAGCGGGACAGGGTGGAAATACGAGCAGTACTTC

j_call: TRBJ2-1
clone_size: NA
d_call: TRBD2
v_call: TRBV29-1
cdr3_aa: CSARGVAGGPPEQFF
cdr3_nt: TGCAGCGCCCGGGGGGTAGCGGGGGGGCCCCCTGAGCAGTTCTTC

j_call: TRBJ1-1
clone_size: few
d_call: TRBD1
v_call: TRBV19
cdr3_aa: CASQGVAEAFF
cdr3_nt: TGTGCCAGTCAGGGGGTTGCTGAAGCTTTCTTT

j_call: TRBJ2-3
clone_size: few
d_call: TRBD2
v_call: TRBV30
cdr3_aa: CAWSVGGGAPDTQYF
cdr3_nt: TGTGCCTGGAGTGTAGGCGGGGGGGCCCCCGATACGCAGTATTTT

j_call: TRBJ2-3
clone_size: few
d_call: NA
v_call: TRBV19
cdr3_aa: CASSIGSERTDTQYF
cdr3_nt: TGTGCCAGTAGTATCGGGTCGGAGCGCACAGATACGCAGTATTTT

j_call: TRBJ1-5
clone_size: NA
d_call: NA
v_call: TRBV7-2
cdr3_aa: CASSLQGDQPQHF
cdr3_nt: TGTGCCAGCAGCTTGCAAGGGGATCAGCCCCAGCATTTT

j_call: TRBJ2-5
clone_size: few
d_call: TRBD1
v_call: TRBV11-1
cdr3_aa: CASSLGGQHQETQYF
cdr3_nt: TGTGCCAGCAGCTTAGGGGGACAGCACCAAGAGACCCAGTACTTC

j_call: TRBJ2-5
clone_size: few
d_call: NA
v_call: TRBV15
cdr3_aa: CATSRDEASETQYF
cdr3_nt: TGTGCCACCAGCAGAGATGAAGCAAGCGAGACCCAGTACTTC

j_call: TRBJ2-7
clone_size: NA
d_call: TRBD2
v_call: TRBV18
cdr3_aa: CASSPLIQTRVAGEQYF
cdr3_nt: TGTGCCAGCTCACCACTAATACAGACTCGGGTAGCGGGCGAGCAGTACTTC